This T cell receptor (beta chain) comes out of a study of cytomegalovirus exposure and HLA in healthy donors. The protocol was immunoSEQ multiplex PCR, while the TCRdb copy is restricted to in-frame clones and leaves out a portion. The data show about 190,000 clones, about 82% seen once. The CDR3 has 11 residues. Unmatched junction bases numbered 3, after V lost 11 bases and J lost 5 bases. Per the germline V gene, CDR1 is MDHEN and CDR2 is SYDVKM. This rearrangement joins TRBV28 to TRBJ2-1; 7 bases are a match to TRBD1. The sequenced sample consisted of PBMCs. This receptor was identified in a woman under 30 in good health and CMV-seronegative. The CDR3 DNA reads as TGTGCCGTGGGACAGAACAATGAGCAGTTCTTC. It encodes CAVGQNNEQFF.